The present TCR beta chain was sequenced within a study of blood T cell repertoires in COVID-19. This CDR3 has 15 amino acids. Between the trimmed V and J ends, which lost 0 bases and 5 bases, there was a span of 14 bases. Germline V gene data show CDR1 as SGHTA and CDR2 as FQGTGA. Profiled with immunoSEQ multiplex PCR; TCRdb holds only in-frame clones, not every one. The data hold under 350,000 clones, with 85% to 90% observed a single time. The chain recombines TRBV7-3 with TRBJ2-7; D gene unclear. The sequence derives from a man younger than 30 with active or convalescent COVID-19. Sequences were obtained from peripheral blood. CDR3 in DNA: TGTGCCAGCAGCTTAACGGTGACCAGGTTGGACGAGCAGTACTTC. Translating it yields CASSLTVTRLDEQYF.